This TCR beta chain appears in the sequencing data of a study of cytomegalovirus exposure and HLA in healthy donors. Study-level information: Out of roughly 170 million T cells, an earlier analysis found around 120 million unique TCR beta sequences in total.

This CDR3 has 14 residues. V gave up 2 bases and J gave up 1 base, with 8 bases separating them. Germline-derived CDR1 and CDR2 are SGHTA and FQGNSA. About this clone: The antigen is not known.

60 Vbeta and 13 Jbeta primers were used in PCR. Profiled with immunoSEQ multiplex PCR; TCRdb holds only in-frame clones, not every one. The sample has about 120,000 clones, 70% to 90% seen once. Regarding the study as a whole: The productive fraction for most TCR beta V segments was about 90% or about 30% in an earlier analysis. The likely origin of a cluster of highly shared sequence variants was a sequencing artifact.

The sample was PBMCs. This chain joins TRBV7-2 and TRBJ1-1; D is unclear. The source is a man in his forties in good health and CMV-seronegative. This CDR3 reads CASSLQAANTEAFF. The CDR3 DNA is TGTGCCAGCAGCTTACAGGCCGCGAACACTGAAGCTTTCTTT.